The 29 T cell receptor beta chains listed next were all sequenced from one sample in a study of T cell responses to AZD1222 COVID-19 vaccine (dated by TCRdb to the early 2020s). This sample's time point label indicates: about 28 days (+/-7) after the second vaccine dose. Preparation of the library involved the immunoSEQ multiplex PCR assay. In its TCRdb copy, this immuneACCESS table keeps in-frame sequences only and misses some clones. Where compared with another copy, unresolved V genes explain less than half of these, and the others have no known cause. The sample records 95,000 to 150,000 clones, roughly 90% of which are singletons. Together, the top ten hold approximately 7.9% of the sample. The specimen comprised peripheral blood, sampled 28 days after the second AZD1222 dose. Source of these receptors: an adult who received the AZD1222 COVID-19 vaccine.

The chain joins TRBV28 to TRBJ2-1; no firm D call. The CDR3 has 11 residues. Trimming left V 7 bases short and J 6 bases short, with 7 bases between. CDR1 and CDR2 from the germline V gene are MDHEN and SYDVKM. The CDR3 loop reads CASIRRNEQFF. CDR3 sequence (DNA): TGTGCCAGCATACGGCGCAATGAGCAGTTCTTC.

DNA for the CDR3: TGTGCCAGCAGCTTGTCCGGGAAGAATTATCAGCCCCAGCATTTT. Protein: CASSLSGKNYQPQHF. The chain has TRBV5-6 and TRBJ1-5; no clear D gene. Germline assignment: CDR1 SGHDT and CDR2 YYEEEE. CDR3 length: 15 residues. The V end lost 1 base, the J end lost 5 bases, and 13 bases lay between the germline ends.

This clone was seen just once. The rearrangement joins TRBV29-1 to TRBJ1-2; TRBD1 matches 8 bases. The CDR3 contains 13 residues. The V gene end was trimmed by 4 bases and the J gene end by 4 bases; junction bases not matched to a gene: 5. Germline assignment: CDR1 SQVTM and CDR2 ANQGSEA. The CDR3 DNA follows: TGCAGCGTTGGACAGGGGATCGGCTATGGCTACACCTTC. It yields the protein CSVGQGIGYGYTF.

The gene calls are TRBV5-1 and TRBJ2-1; D is unresolved. Per the germline V gene, CDR1 is SGHRS and CDR2 is YFSETQ. Trimming shortened V by 4 bases and J by 2 bases, and 10 bases separated the two germline ends. There are 14 residues in the CDR3. The CDR3 reads CASSPAPAYNEQFF. The CDR3 bases are TGCGCCAGCAGCCCGGCCCCAGCCTACAATGAGCAGTTCTTC.

The J gene is TRBJ1-2, the V gene TRBV28; tentative D call: TRBD1 (5 bases). The CDR3 is 17 amino acids. Germline V gene sequence: CDR1 MDHEN, CDR2 SYDVKM. V shed 5 bases and J shed 2 bases, with 21 bases lying between them. The CDR3, as DNA: TGTGCCAGCAGTCTAGTGGGGGAAGGAGGCCCCAACTATGGCTACACCTTC. Translated, it gives CASSLVGEGGPNYGYTF.

The rearrangement uses TRBV24-1 and TRBJ2-7, with TRBD1 matching over 8 bases. V lost 4 bases and J lost 6; bases outside the gene matches: 13. The length of the CDR3 is 16 residues. Germline assignment: CDR1 KGHDR and CDR2 SFDVKD. The CDR3 region has the DNA TGTGCCACCAGTGACACGGGGACAGGCCGCCCCCTCGAGCAGTACTTC. As protein: CATSDTGTGRPLEQYF.

This chain joins TRBV12-3 or TRBV12-4 and TRBJ1-2; weak D call: TRBD1 (5 bases). Trimming took 6 bases from V and 4 from J, leaving 12 bases between them. CDR3 length: 13 amino acids. CDR3 bases: TGTGCCAGCAGGAGCAGGGATGCCTATGGCTACACCTTC. Protein sequence: CASRSRDAYGYTF.

This clone has only a few counts. This chain joins TRBV6-5 and TRBJ1-1; TRBD1 matches at 8 bases. The CDR3 consists of 14 residues. Germline-derived CDR1 and CDR2 are MNHEY and SVGAGI. Trimming removed 5 bases from V and 6 bases from J; junction bases left unmatched: 8. CDR3 sequence (DNA): TGTGCCAGCAGTAGACGGACAGGGACTCCTGAAGCTTTCTTT. The encoded protein is CASSRRTGTPEAFF.

The V and J genes are TRBV4-1 and TRBJ2-1; TRBD2 aligns across 10 bases. J lost 4 bases, V lost 1 base, and 10 bases had no gene match. Germline values: CDR1 MGHRA, CDR2 YSYEKL. This CDR3 has 18 residues. The CDR3 bases are TGCGCCAGCAGCCAAGGCCTTAGCGGGGGGCGTGAGTACAATGAGCAGTTCTTC. It yields the protein CASSQGLSGGREYNEQFF.

This chain connects TRBV12-3 or TRBV12-4 to TRBJ2-7; 9 bases are shared with TRBD1. With V trimmed by 6 bases and J by 5 bases, 5 bases remained unmatched. This CDR3 is built from 13 residues. The CDR3 region has the DNA TGTGCCAGCAGGTTGACAGGGGGTAACGAGCAGTACTTC. Amino acids: CASRLTGGNEQYF.

The chain links TRBV6-5 to TRBJ2-1; D remains ambiguous. The CDR3 has 15 residues. Germline loops: CDR1 MNHEY, CDR2 SVGAGI. The V end was cut by 0 bases, the J end by 2 bases, with 8 bases between. This chain's CDR3 is CASSYSPNTYNEQFF. The CDR3 DNA is TGTGCCAGCAGTTACTCTCCGAACACCTACAATGAGCAGTTCTTC.

V usage is TRBV19 and J usage is TRBJ2-3; TRBD2 matches 8 bases. V lost 2 bases and J lost 0; bases outside the gene matches: 4. The CDR3 totals 16 residues. The V gene's germline CDR1 is LNHDA and CDR2 SQIVND (reference sequence). The CDR3 spells CASSILAGGSTDTQYF. Here the CDR3 DNA reads TGTGCCAGTAGTATACTCGCGGGGGGAAGCACAGATACGCAGTATTTT.

V and J are TRBV6-5 and TRBJ1-4, with D maybe TRBD1 (5 bases). V lost 0 bases, J lost 10 bases, and 15 bases lay in between. Germline V gene data show CDR1 as MNHEY and CDR2 as SVGAGI. This CDR3 contains 15 residues. In DNA, the CDR3 is TGTGCCAGCAGTTACTCGACGGCAGGGTCAGGAAAACTGTTTTTT. It codes for CASSYSTAGSGKLFF.

The gene calls are TRBV28 and TRBJ2-3; TRBD1 matches 10 bases. V trimming: 7 bases; J trimming: 5 bases; junction bases outside the gene matches: 6. Germline values: CDR1 MDHEN, CDR2 SYDVKM. The CDR3 is made up of 14 amino acids. CDR3 sequence: CASNLDRGGDTQYF. CDR3 nucleotide sequence: TGTGCCAGCAACCTGGACAGGGGGGGAGATACGCAGTATTTT.

The gene calls are TRBV11-2 and TRBJ1-1, with D perhaps matching TRBD1 (6 bases). The V and J ends lost 7 bases and 4 bases respectively, with 19 bases between them. The CDR3 totals 15 residues. Germline lookup yields CDR1 SGHAT and CDR2 FQNNGV. CDR3 in amino acids: CASTGGRGPLTEAFF. For the CDR3, the DNA is TGTGCCAGCACCGGAGGGCGGGGGCCGCTCACTGAAGCTTTCTTT.

CDR3 in DNA: TGTGCCAGTAGTATTTCCGGGATGTGGACTGAAGCTTTCTTT. Translating it yields CASSISGMWTEAFF. The chain is built from TRBV19 and TRBJ1-1; unclear D gene. V lost 3 bases and J 5 bases, leaving 13 bases between the germline ends. The CDR3 consists of 14 residues. The germline gives CDR1 LNHDA, CDR2 SQIVND (reference sequence). Full variable domain (remainder filled in from reference TRBV19 and TRBJ1-1): DGGITQSPKYLFRKEGQNVTLSCEQNLNHDAMYWYRQDPGQGLRLIYYSQIVNDFQKGDIAEGYSVSREKKESFPLTVTSAQKNPTAFYLCASSISGMWTEAFFGQGTRLTVV.

The J gene is TRBJ1-1, the V gene TRBV29-1; D gene unclear. Germline CDR1 reads SQVTM; CDR2 reads ANQGSEA. The CDR3 covers 13 residues. The germline V and J ends were trimmed by 2 bases and 4 bases, with 11 bases remaining between them. The CDR3 coding sequence is TGCAGCGTTGAACAGGATCTTGCCACTGAAGCTTTCTTT. It is translated as CSVEQDLATEAFF.

Only one count was recorded for this clone. The rearrangement uses TRBV19 and TRBJ1-1, with D possibly matching TRBD1 (5 bases). This CDR3 contains 15 residues. Deletions cut 3 bases from V and 0 bases from J, with 11 bases between. From germline, CDR1 is LNHDA and CDR2 SQIVND (reference sequence). CDR3 DNA sequence: TGTGCCAGTAGTATTTTAACAGGCATGAACACTGAAGCTTTCTTT. Its translation: CASSILTGMNTEAFF.

V usage is TRBV6-5 and J usage is TRBJ1-2, with TRBD1 as a possible D gene (6 bases). CDR1 is MNHEY, CDR2 SVGAGI, per germline. The V gene lost 11 bases and the J gene lost 3 bases, with 7 bases spanning the gap. The CDR3 has 10 amino acids. The CDR3: CAAGDYGYTF. The CDR3, as DNA: TGTGCCGCAGGGGACTATGGCTACACCTTC.

The chain recombines TRBV7-2 with TRBJ2-7, with 8 bases fitting TRBD1. CDR1 is SGHTA, CDR2 FQGNSA, per germline. The CDR3 extends over 14 amino acids. Trimming cost V 6 bases and J 3 bases; bases outside gene matches: 7. CDR3 coding DNA: TGTGCCAGCAGTTTTCAGGGGGCCAACTACGAGCAGTACTTC. It codes for CASSFQGANYEQYF.

This clone was detected once. The chain has TRBV7-9 and TRBJ2-1; D remains ambiguous. The CDR3 totals 12 residues. From germline, CDR1 is SEHNR and CDR2 FQNEAQ (reference sequence). V was clipped by 5 bases and J by 8 bases, with 10 bases between them. CDR3 DNA: TGTGCCAGCAGCCGCAGAAGCGATGAGCAGTTCTTC. This translates into CASSRRSDEQFF.

About this clone itself: Within the sample, other DNA sequences also encode this same CDR3. The V and J genes are TRBV5-1 and TRBJ2-3, with D tentatively TRBD1 (6 bases). Per the germline V gene, CDR1 is SGHRS and CDR2 is YFSETQ. V gave up 5 bases and J gave up 0 bases, with 13 bases separating them. CDR3 length equals 15 residues. CDR3: CASRQGPSSTDTQYF. The CDR3 DNA reads as TGCGCCAGCAGACAGGGACCTAGCAGCACAGATACGCAGTATTTT.

The J gene is TRBJ2-7, the V gene TRBV4-2; 13 nucleotides agree with TRBD2. In germline, CDR1 is LGHNA, CDR2 YNFKEQ. V shed 0 bases and J 4 bases; nucleotides not matched to a gene: 0. The CDR3 loop spans 15 amino acids. In DNA, the CDR3 is TGTGCCAGCAGCCAAGAGACTAGCGGGGGGTACGAGCAGTACTTC. This translates into CASSQETSGGYEQYF.

The rearrangement joins TRBV28 to TRBJ1-5, with TRBD1 as a possible D gene (6 bases). V was cut by 11 bases and J by 2 bases, with 13 bases left in between. This CDR3 has 13 amino acids. The germline CDR1 and CDR2 sequences are MDHEN and SYDVKM. The CDR3 DNA is TGTGCCTGTGGGGGGCACGGCAATCAGCCCCAGCATTTT. It codes for CACGGHGNQPQHF.

This chain joins TRBV27 and TRBJ1-5; D is perhaps TRBD1 (5 bases). CDR3 size: 19 residues. Germline V gives CDR1 MNHEY, CDR2 SMNVEV (reference sequence). V gave up 5 bases and J gave up 0 bases, with 23 bases separating them. The DNA for the CDR3 is TGTGCCAGCAGTCCGCTCGGGGCAGAGGGACCGTATAGCAATCAGCCCCAGCATTTT. Its protein is CASSPLGAEGPYSNQPQHF.

The chain uses TRBV7-2 and TRBJ2-2, with D perhaps assigned TRBD1 or TRBD2 (6 bases each). The CDR3 covers 16 residues. Trimming took off 5 bases at V and 0 bases at J, with 13 bases between the two ends. Germline loops: CDR1 SGHTA, CDR2 FQGNSA. CDR3 coding DNA: TGTGCCAGCAGCCCCGGGGGCCTAGCGAACACCGGGGAGCTGTTTTTT. It is translated as CASSPGGLANTGELFF.

The gene calls are TRBV28 and TRBJ2-7; 8 nucleotides align to TRBD2. This CDR3 spans 20 amino acids. Germline CDR1 is MDHEN and CDR2 is SYDVKM. J was trimmed by 4 bases and V by 4 bases; bases with no gene match: 24. The CDR3 nucleotides are TGTGCCAGCAGTTCCTCCGTCGGGGCCCAAAGTAGCGGGGCCCTTTACGAGCAGTACTTC. Amino acids: CASSSSVGAQSSGALYEQYF.

The V gene is TRBV2, the J gene TRBJ2-7; 7 nucleotides match TRBD1. The CDR3 spans 15 residues. Germline assignment: CDR1 SNHLY and CDR2 FYNNEI. V lost 4 bases, J lost 4 bases, and 10 bases stayed unmatched. The CDR3 loop is CASSAFFDRAYEQYF. The CDR3 coding sequence is TGTGCCAGCAGTGCCTTTTTCGACAGGGCTTACGAGCAGTACTTC.

This rearrangement joins TRBV18 to TRBJ2-7; 9 nucleotides line up with TRBD1. CDR1 is KGHSH, CDR2 LQKENI, per germline. This CDR3 contains 17 residues. Trimming removed 3 bases from V and 4 bases from J; junction bases left unmatched: 13. The CDR3 DNA reads as TGTGCCAGCTCACCGTTAAGAACCGGGACAGGGAAGTACGAGCAGTACTTC. Translating gives CASSPLRTGTGKYEQYF.